This T cell receptor beta chain was profiled in a study of blood T cell repertoires in COVID-19. About the research overall: Donors in the United States, Italy and Spain gave samples during acute or convalescent COVID-19. Sources were T cells, B-cell-depleted T cells, or PBMCs; the material itself was cDNA or gDNA.

Original methodology: Reference gene primer amplification in the assay estimated nucleated cell counts. Method: immunoSEQ multiplex PCR; TCRdb's copy keeps in-frame clones and lacks some. V and J calls and clone size follow that table, whereas D and trimming were derived from the DNA. The data show approximately 53,000 clones, 85% to 90% seen once. After removal of 5 bases from V and 4 bases from J, the junction contained 8 bases not matched to a gene. Germline V gene lookup returns CDR1 MNHEY and CDR2 SVGAGI. The CDR3 length is 14 residues. The chain joins TRBV6-5 to TRBJ2-7, with TRBD1 identical over 7 bases. Sample: peripheral blood. The clonotype was recovered from a human donor in a cohort sampled during active COVID-19. The CDR3 DNA reads as TGTGCCAGCAGTCCCAACGACAGGGTGTACGAGCAGTACTTC. Translated: CASSPNDRVYEQYF.